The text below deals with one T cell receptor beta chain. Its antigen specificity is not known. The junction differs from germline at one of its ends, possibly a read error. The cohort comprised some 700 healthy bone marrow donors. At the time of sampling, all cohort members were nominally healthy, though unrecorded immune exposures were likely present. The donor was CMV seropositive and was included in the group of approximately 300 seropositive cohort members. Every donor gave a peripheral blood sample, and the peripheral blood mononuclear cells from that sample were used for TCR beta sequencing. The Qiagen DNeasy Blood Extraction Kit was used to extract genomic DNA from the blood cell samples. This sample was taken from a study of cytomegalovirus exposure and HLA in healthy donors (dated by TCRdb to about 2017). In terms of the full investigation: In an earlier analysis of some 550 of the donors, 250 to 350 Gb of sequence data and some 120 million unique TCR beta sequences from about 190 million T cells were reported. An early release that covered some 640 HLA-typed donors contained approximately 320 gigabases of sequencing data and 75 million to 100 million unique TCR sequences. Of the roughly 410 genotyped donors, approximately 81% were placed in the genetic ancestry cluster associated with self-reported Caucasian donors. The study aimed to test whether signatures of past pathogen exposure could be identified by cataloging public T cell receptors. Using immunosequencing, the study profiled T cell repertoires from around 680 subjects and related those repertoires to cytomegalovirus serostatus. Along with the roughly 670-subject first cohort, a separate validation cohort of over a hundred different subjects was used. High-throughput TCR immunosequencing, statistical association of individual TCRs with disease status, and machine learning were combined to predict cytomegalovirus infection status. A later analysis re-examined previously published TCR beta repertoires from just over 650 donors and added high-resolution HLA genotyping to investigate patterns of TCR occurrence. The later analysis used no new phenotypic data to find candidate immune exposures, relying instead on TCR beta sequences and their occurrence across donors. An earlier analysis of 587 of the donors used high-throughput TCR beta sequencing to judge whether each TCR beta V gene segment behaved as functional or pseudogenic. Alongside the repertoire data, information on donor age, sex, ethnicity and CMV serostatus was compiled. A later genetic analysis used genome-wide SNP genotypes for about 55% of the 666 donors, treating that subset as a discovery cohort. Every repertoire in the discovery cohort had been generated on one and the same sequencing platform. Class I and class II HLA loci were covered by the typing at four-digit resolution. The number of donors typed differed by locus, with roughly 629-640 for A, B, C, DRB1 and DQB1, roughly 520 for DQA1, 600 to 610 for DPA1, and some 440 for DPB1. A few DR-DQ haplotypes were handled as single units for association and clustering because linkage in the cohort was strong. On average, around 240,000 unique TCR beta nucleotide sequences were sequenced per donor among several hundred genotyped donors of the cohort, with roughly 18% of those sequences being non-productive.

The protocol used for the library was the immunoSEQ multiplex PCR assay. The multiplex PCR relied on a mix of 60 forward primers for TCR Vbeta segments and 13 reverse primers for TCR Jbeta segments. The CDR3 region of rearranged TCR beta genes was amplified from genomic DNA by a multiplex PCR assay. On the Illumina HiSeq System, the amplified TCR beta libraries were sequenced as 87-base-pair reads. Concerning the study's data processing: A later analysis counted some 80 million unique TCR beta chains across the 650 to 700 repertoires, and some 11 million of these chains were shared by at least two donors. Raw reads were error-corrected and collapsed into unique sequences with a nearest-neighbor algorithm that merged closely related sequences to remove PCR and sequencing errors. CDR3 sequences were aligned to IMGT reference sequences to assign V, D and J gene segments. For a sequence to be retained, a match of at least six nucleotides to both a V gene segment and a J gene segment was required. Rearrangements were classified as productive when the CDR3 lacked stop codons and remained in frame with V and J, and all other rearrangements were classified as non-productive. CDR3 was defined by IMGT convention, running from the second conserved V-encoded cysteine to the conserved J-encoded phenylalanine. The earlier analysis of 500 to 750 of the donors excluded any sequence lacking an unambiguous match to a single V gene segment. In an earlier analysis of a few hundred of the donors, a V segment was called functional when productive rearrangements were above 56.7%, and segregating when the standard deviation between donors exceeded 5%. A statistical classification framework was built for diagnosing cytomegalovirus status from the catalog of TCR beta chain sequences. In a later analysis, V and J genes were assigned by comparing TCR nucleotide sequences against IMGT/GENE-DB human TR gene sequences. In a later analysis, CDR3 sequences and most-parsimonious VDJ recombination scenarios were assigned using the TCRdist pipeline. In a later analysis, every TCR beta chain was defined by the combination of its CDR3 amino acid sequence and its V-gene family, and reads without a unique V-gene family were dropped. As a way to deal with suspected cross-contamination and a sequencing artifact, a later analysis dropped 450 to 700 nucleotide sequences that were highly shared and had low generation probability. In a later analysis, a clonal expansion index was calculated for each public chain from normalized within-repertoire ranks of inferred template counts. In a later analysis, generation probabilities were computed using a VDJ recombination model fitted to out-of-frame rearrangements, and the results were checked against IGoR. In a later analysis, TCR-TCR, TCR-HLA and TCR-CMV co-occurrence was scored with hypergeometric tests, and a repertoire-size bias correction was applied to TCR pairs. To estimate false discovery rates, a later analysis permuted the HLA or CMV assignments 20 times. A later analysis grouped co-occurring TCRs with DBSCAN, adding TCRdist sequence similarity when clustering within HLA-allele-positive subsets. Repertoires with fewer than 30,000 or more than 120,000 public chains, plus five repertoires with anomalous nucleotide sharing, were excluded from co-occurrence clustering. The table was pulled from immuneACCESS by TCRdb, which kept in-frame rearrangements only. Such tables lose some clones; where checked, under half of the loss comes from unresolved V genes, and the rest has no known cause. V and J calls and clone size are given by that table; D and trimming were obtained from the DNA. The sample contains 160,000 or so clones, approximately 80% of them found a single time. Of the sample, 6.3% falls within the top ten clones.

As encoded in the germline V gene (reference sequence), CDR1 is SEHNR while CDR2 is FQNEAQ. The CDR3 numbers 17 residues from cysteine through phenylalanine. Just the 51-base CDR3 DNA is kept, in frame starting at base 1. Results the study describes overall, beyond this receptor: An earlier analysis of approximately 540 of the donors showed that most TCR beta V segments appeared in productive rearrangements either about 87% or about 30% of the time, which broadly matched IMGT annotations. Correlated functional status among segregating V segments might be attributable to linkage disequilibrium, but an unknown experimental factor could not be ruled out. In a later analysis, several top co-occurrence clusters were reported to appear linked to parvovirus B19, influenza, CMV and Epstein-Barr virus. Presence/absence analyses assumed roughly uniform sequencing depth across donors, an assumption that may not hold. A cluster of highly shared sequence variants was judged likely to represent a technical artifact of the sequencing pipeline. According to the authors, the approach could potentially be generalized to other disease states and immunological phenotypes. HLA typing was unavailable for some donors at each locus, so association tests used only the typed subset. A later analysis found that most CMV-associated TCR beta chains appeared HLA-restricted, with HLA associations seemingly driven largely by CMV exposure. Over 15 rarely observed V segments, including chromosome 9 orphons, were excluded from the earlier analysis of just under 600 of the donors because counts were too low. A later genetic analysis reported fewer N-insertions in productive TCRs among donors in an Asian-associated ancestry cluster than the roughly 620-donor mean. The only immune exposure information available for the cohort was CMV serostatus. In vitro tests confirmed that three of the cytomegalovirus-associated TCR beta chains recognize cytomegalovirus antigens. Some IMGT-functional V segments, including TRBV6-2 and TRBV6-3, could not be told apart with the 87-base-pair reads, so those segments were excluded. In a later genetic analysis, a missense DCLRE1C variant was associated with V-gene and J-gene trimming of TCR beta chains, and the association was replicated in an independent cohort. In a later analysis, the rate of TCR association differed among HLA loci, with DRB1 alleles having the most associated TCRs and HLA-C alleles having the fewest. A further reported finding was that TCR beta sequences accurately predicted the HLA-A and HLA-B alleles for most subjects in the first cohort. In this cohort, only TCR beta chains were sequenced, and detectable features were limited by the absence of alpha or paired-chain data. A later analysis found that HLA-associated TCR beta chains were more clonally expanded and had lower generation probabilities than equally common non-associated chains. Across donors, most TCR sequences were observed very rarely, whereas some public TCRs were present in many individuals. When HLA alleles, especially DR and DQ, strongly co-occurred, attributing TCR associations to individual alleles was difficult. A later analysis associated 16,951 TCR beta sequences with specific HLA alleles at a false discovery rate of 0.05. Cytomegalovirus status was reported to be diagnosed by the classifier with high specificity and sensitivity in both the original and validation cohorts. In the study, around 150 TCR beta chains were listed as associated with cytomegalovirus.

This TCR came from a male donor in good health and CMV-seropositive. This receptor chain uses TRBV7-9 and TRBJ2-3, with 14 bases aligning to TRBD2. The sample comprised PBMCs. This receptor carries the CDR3 CSSSPLTSGRVTDTQYF. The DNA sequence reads TGTTCCAGCAGCCCTTTGACTAGCGGGAGGGTCACAGATACGCAGTATTTT.